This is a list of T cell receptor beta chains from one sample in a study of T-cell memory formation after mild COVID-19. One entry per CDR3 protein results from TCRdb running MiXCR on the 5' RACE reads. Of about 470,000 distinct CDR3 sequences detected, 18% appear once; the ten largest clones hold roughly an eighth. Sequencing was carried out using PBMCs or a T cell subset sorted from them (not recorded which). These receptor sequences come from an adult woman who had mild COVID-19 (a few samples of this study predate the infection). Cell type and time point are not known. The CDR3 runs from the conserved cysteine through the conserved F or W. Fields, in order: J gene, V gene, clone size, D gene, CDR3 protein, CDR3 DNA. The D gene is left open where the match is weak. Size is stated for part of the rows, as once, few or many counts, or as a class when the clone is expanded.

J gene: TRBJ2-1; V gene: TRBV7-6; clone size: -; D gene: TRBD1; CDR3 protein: CASRGTGNNEQFF; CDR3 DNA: TGTGCCAGCCGCGGGACAGGGAACAATGAGCAGTTCTTC
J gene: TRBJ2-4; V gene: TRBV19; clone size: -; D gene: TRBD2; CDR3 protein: CASTSFRGELAKNIQYF; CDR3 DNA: TGTGCCAGTACTTCCTTCCGGGGGGAACTAGCCAAAAACATTCAGTACTTC
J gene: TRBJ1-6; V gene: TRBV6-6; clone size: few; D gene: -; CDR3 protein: CASTRGGSEYNSPLHF; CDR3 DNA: TGTGCCAGCACCCGGGGGGGGTCGGAATATAATTCACCCCTCCACTTT
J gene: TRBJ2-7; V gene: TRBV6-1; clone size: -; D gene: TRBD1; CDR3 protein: CASSIGQGGPFLNEQYF; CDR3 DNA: TGTGCCAGCAGTATAGGACAGGGAGGACCATTCCTGAACGAGCAGTACTTC
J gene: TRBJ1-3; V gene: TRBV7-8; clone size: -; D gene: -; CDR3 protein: CASSLVQGQGNTIYF; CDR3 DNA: TGTGCCAGCAGCTTAGTCCAGGGACAAGGAAACACCATATATTTT
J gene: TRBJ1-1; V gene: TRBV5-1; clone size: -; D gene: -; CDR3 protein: CASRSEATEAFF; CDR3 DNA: TGCGCCAGCAGATCGGAAGCCACTGAAGCTTTCTTT
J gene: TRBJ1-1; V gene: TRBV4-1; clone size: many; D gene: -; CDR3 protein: CASSQPPDTEAFF; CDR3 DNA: TGCGCCAGCAGCCAACCTCCTGACACTGAAGCTTTCTTT
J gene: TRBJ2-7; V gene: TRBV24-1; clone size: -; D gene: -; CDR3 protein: CATSDWGAGSYEQYF; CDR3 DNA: TGTGCCACCAGTGATTGGGGGGCCGGCTCCTACGAGCAGTACTTC
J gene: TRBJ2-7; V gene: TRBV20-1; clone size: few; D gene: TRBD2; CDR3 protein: CSAGGLAGVIYEQYF; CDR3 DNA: TGCAGTGCTGGGGGACTAGCGGGAGTTATCTACGAGCAGTACTTC
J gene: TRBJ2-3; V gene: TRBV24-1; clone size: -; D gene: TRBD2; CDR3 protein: CATSVDSGTTDTQYF; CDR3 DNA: TGTGCCACCAGTGTCGATAGCGGGACAACGGATACGCAGTATTTT
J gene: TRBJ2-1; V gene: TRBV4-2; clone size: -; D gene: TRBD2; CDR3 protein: CASSPHRTSGDNEQFF; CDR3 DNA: TGTGCCAGCAGCCCCCACCGGACTAGCGGAGACAATGAGCAGTTCTTC
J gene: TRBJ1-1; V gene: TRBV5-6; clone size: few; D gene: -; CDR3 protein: CASSLLGALDTEAFF; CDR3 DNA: TGTGCCAGCAGCTTGTTAGGGGCGCTGGACACTGAAGCTTTCTTT
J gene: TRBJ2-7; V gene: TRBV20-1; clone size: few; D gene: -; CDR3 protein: CSARERSGPYEQYF; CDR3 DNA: TGCAGTGCTAGAGAGAGGAGCGGGCCCTACGAGCAGTACTTC
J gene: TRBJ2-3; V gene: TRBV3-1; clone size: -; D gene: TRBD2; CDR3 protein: CASSQDLTSGGGNTQYF; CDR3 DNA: TGTGCCAGCAGCCAAGATTTAACTAGCGGGGGGGGTAATACGCAGTATTTT
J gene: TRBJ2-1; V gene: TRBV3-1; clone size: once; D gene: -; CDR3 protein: CASSPRPGRNYHNEQFF; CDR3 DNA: TGTGCCAGCAGCCCCCGACCCGGCAGAAATTATCACAATGAGCAGTTCTTC
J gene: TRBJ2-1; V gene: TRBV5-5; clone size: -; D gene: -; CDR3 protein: CASSLQGVYNEQFF; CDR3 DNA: TGTGCCAGCAGCTTGCAAGGGGTCTACAATGAGCAGTTCTTC
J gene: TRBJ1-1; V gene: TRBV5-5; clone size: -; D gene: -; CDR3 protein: CASTSGRRSNTEAFF; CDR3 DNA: TGTGCCAGCACCTCGGGACGCCGGTCGAACACTGAAGCTTTCTTT
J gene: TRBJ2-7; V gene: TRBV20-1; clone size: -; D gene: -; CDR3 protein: CSAIPAEGLPSYEQYF; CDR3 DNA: TGCAGTGCTATCCCCGCGGAGGGGCTGCCGTCCTACGAGCAGTACTTC
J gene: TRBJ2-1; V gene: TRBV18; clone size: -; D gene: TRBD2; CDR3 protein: CASSPATSGEQFF; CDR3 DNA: TGTGCCAGCTCACCAGCGACTAGCGGGGAGCAGTTCTTC
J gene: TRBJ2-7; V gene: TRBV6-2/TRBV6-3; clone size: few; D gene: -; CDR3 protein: CASSYRGAGEQYF; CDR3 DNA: TGTGCCAGCAGTTATCGGGGGGCTGGCGAGCAGTACTTC
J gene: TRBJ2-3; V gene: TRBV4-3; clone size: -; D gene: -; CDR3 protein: CASSQDSQITDTQYF; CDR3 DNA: TGCGCCAGCAGCCAAGATAGTCAGATTACAGATACGCAGTATTTT
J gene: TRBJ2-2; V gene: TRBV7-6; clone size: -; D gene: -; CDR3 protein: CASSLASRGPGELFF; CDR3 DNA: TGTGCCAGCAGCTTAGCCTCCCGGGGGCCCGGGGAGCTGTTTTTT
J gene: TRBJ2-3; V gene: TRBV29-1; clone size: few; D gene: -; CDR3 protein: CSVDPGLRQSTDTQYF; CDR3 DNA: TGCAGCGTTGACCCAGGACTCCGACAGAGCACAGATACGCAGTATTTT